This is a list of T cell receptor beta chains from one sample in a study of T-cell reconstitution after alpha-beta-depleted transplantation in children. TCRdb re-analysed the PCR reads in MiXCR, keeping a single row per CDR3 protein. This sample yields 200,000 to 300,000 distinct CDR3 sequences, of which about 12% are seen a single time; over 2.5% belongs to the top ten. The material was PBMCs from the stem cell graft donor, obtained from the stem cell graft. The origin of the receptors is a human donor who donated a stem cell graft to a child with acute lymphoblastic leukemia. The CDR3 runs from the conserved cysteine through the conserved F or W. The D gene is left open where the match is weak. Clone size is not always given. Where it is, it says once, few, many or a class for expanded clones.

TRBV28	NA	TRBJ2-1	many	CASSPPGSSYNEQFF	TGTGCCAGCAGCCCCCCTGGTAGCTCCTACAATGAGCAGTTCTTC
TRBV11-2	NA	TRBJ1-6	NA	CASSSRSPPRRYNSPLHF	TGTGCCAGCAGCTCCCGATCCCCTCCGCGGAGATATAATTCACCCCTCCACTTT
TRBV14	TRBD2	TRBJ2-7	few	CASSHHPGLAGPEQYF	TGTGCCAGCAGCCATCATCCGGGACTAGCGGGACCCGAGCAGTACTTC
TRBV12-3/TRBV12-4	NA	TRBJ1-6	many	CASRITGSSYNSPLHF	TGTGCCAGCAGGATCACAGGGAGCTCCTATAATTCACCCCTCCACTTT
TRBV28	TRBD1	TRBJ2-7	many	CASSSQGVASYEQYF	TGTGCCAGCAGTTCACAGGGGGTCGCATCCTACGAGCAGTACTTC
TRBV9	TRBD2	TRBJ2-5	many	CASSDPSGSSVETQYF	TGTGCCAGCAGCGATCCTAGCGGGAGCAGTGTAGAGACCCAGTACTTC
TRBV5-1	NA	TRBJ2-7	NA	CASSLARDFRRDEQYF	TGCGCCAGCAGCTTGGCCCGGGATTTCCGCAGGGACGAGCAGTACTTC
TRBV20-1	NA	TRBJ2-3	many	CSAKTSTDTQYF	TGCAGTGCTAAAACAAGCACAGATACGCAGTATTTT
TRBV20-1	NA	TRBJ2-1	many	CSATADSYNEQFF	TGCAGTGCTACCGCAGACTCCTACAATGAGCAGTTCTTC
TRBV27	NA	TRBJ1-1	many	CASRSTGLYTEAFF	TGTGCCAGCAGGTCGACTGGTTTGTACACTGAAGCTTTCTTT
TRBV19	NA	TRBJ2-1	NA	CASSPRPSHNEQFF	TGTGCCAGCTCGCCCAGGCCTTCACACAATGAGCAGTTCTTC
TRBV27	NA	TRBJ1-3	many	CASSPADGLGNTIYF	TGTGCCAGCAGTCCCGCGGACGGTCTTGGAAACACCATATATTTT
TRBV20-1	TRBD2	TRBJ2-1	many	CSAQIPAGAYNEQFF	TGCAGTGCTCAGATCCCAGCGGGGGCCTACAATGAGCAGTTCTTC
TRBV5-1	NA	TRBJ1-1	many	CASSSLVNTEAFF	TGCGCCAGCAGCTCGTTAGTGAACACTGAAGCTTTCTTT
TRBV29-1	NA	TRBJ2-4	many	CSVAVTGDSKNIQYF	TGCAGCGTTGCAGTCACAGGCGACTCCAAAAACATTCAGTACTTC
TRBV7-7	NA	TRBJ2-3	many	CASSLVPGSPDTQYF	TGTGCTAGCAGCTTAGTCCCAGGATCCCCAGATACGCAGTATTTT
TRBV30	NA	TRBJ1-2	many	CAWSAGQGGYGYTF	TGTGCCTGGAGTGCCGGGCAGGGAGGCTATGGCTACACCTTC
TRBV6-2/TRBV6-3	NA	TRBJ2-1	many	CASRDSPLSNEQFF	TGTGCCAGCAGGGACTCCCCTCTGTCCAATGAGCAGTTCTTC
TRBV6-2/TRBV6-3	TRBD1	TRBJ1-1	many	CASRKYRGSEAFF	TGTGCCAGCAGGAAATACAGGGGAAGCGAAGCTTTCTTT
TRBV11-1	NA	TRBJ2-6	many	CASSHPSAPRQGANVLTF	TGTGCCAGCAGCCACCCATCGGCGCCCAGACAAGGGGCCAACGTCCTGACTTTC
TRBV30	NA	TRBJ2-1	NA	CAWRPFGGRYSYNEQFF	TGTGCCTGGAGACCCTTTGGCGGGCGCTACTCCTACAATGAGCAGTTCTTC
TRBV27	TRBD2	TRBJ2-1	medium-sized	CASSIRLAGNNEQFF	TGTGCCAGCAGTATAAGACTAGCGGGAAACAATGAGCAGTTCTTC
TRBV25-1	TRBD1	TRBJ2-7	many	CASSELGQGIGEQYF	TGTGCCAGCAGTGAATTGGGACAGGGGATAGGCGAGCAGTACTTC
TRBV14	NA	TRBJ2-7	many	CASSSGRSYEQYF	TGTGCCAGCAGCTCTGGACGGAGCTACGAGCAGTACTTC
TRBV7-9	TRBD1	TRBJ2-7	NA	CASSSSGGYEQYF	TGTGCCAGCAGCTCTTCAGGGGGCTACGAGCAGTACTTC
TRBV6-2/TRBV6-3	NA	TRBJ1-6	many	CASTWRGRNSPLHF	TGTGCCAGCACCTGGAGGGGAAGGAATTCACCCCTCCACTTT
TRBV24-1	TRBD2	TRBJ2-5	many	CATPYGSGRETQYF	TGTGCCACTCCTTACGGAAGCGGGAGAGAGACCCAGTACTTC
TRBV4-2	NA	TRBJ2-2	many	CASSQSLTGRNGELFF	TGTGCCAGCAGCCAATCCCTGACAGGGAGGAACGGGGAGCTGTTTTTT
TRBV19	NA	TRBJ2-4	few	CASSMGGAKNIQYF	TGTGCCAGTAGTATGGGGGGAGCCAAAAACATTCAGTACTTC